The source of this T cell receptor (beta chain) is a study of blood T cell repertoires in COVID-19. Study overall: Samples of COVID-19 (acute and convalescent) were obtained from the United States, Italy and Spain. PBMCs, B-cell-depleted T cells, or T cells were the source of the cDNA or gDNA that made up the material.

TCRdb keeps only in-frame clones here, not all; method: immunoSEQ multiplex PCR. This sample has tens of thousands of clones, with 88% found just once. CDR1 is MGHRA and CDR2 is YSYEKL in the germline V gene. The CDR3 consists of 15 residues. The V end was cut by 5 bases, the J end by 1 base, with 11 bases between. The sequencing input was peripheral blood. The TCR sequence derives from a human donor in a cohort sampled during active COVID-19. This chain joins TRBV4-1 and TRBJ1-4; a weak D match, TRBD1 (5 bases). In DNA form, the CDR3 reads TGCGCCAGCAGCAAAGGCGGGGGAACTAATGAAAAACTGTTTTTT. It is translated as CASSKGGGTNEKLFF.